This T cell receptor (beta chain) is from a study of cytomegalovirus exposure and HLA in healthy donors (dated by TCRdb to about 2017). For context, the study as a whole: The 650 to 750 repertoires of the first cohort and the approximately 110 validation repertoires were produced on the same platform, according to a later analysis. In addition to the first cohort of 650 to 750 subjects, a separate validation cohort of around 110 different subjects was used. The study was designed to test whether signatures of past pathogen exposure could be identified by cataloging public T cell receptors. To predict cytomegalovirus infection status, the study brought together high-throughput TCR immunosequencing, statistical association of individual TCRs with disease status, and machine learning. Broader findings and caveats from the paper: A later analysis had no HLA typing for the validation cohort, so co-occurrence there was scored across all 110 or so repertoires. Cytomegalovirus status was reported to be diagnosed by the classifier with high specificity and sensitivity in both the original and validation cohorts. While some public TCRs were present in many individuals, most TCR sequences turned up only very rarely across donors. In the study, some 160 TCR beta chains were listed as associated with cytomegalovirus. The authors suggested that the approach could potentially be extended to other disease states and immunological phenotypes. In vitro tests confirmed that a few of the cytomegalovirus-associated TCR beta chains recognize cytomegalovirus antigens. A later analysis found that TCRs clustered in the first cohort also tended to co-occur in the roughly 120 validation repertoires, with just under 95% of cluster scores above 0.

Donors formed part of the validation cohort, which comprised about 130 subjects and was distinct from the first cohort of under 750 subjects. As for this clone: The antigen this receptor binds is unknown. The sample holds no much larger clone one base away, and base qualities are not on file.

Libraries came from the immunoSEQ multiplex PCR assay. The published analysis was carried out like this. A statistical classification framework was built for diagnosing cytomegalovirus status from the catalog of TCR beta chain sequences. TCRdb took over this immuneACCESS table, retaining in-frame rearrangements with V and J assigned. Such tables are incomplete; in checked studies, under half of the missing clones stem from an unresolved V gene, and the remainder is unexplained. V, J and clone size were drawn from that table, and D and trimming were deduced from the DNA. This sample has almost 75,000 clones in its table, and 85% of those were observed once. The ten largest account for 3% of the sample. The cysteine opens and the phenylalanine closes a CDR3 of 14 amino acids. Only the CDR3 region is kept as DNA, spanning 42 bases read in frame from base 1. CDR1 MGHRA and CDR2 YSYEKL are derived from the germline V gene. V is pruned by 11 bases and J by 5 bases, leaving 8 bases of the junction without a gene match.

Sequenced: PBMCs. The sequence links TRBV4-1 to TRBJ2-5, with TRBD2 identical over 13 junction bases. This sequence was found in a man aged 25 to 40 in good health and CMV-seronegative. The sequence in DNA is TGCGCCTCCAGGACTAGCGGGGGCCGGGAGACCCAGTACTTC. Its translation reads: CASRTSGGRETQYF.